This entry describes one TCR beta chain. This clonotype was seen at least ten times. The target of this receptor is not known. Per-base quality was not reported, and no clone a single base away is much larger than it. These data are taken from a study of identical twins (dated by TCRdb to 2015 to 2016). For the wider study: The study deep-sequenced TCR alpha and beta repertoires from monozygotic twins, unrelated adults of various ages and cord blood to test whether fetal clonotypes persist. To rule out contamination, the twin experiments were replicated at different times with different library preparation protocols. Results the study describes overall, beyond this receptor: Compared with coincidental sharing between unrelated individuals, out-of-frame TCR alpha sequences shared between twins had an excess of sequences with low generation probability. Fewer insertions were carried by abundant cord blood beta clonotypes, a similar but weaker trend appeared in young adult naive repertoires, and no such trend appeared in memory repertoires. Invariant T cells such as MAIT and iNKT could partly confound zero-insertion analyses, although diverse VJ usage argued against such confounding for most clonotypes. Out-of-frame TCR alpha sharing in monozygotic twins was systematically underestimated by recombination models, whereas sharing between unrelated individuals was in agreement with the recombination models. A weaker excess of twin sharing was found in beta out-of-frame sequences because the signal-to-noise ratio was lowered by fewer shared sequences. Conclusions relied on cross-sectional statistical analysis, since the same donors could not be followed over many years.

Every donor in the study was a healthy Caucasian. Miltenyi CD45RO+ enrichment and human naive T-cell isolation kits were used to isolate memory (CD45RO+) and naive T cells from PBMC. Libraries were prepared through 5' RACE. Sequenced using an Illumina HiSeq 2000. Template switching added a universal primer binding site, and the final cDNA carried a unique molecular identifier that allowed TCR cDNA molecules to be counted accurately. Specific primers in the conserved constant-segment region were used to synthesize first-strand cDNA for TCR alpha and beta chains. Each cDNA library was double barcoded, with a SMART-Mk sample barcode plus Illumina barcodes, to control for contamination. TruSeq adapter sequences and Illumina sample barcodes were added in two successive PCR steps. TCR alpha and beta cDNA libraries were sequenced on the Illumina HiSeq platform with custom primers. From the authors' description of their analysis: MiGEC processed the raw reads to extract unique molecular identifiers, while MiXCR was used to determine the CDR3 positions. Recombination models were inferred per individual with the repgenHMM and IGoR tools using an EM algorithm. Shared clonotypes were analyzed with the tcR package in R, and sharing was normalized by the product of cloneset sizes. Out-of-frame nonproductive sequences were analyzed to study raw recombination free of thymic and clonal selection effects. TCRdb trimmed the raw reads at Q25, called clones with MiXCR and kept productive beta chains. Each entry merges the rows of one CDR3 protein and shows their most common DNA and genes. These V and J calls derive from TCRdb rather than the authors' analysis. Present in this sample are some 260,000 distinct CDR3 sequences, more than 12% of which were seen just once. The ten largest make up around 8.3% of the sample.

Inclusive of the bounding cysteine and phenylalanine, the CDR3 is 14 residues long. Just the 42-base CDR3 DNA is kept, in frame starting at base 1. Relative to germline, V is 1 base shorter and J is 10 bases shorter, with 15 bases between their ends. The CDR1 and CDR2 encoded by the germline V gene are SGHDN and FVKESK. This TCR derives from a woman under 30 in good health. The sample consisted of memory (CD45RO+) T cells sorted from blood. Interpreted using the paper, the cell subset or site label stands for: CD45RO+ enriched T cells. The receptor chain draws on TRBV14 and TRBJ2-3, with the D assignment possibly TRBD1 or TRBD2, given 5 matching bases for each. For the CDR3, the sequence is CASSQAGRQLPQYF. Here is the DNA: TGTGCCAGCAGCCAAGCGGGACGCCAGTTGCCGCAGTATTTT.